These 31 T cell receptor beta chains originate from one sample sequenced in a study of T cell responses to AZD1222 COVID-19 vaccine. Measured with immunoSEQ multiplex PCR; TCRdb has only the in-frame clones, and not every one. The sample has under 200,000 clones; roughly nine tenths are singletons. The input for sequencing was peripheral blood, taken 28 days after the second AZD1222 dose. Receptor source: an adult who received the AZD1222 COVID-19 vaccine.

The chain recombines TRBV19 with TRBJ2-7; 8 nucleotides line up with TRBD1. The germline CDR1 and CDR2 sequences are LNHDA and SQIVND (reference sequence). The length of the CDR3 is 15 residues. With V trimmed by 5 bases and J by 1 base, 7 bases remained unmatched. The CDR3 DNA sequence: TGTGCCAGTAGTCCCGAGGACAGGGAGTCCTACGAGCAGTACTTC. Translating gives CASSPEDRESYEQYF.

J is TRBJ1-5 and V is TRBV27; weak D call: TRBD1 (6 bases). The V end lost 3 bases, the J end lost 11 bases, and 14 bases lay between the germline ends. The CDR3 is 13 residues long. Per germline, CDR1 MNHEY and CDR2 SMNVEV (reference sequence). The CDR3 spells CASSLGGAVAQHF. The CDR3 DNA is TGTGCCAGCAGTTTGGGGGGGGCGGTGGCCCAGCATTTT.

This clone appeared a single time. J is TRBJ1-2 and V is TRBV6-6; D is possibly TRBD1 (5 bases). The CDR3 extends over 14 amino acids. The germline gives CDR1 MNHNY, CDR2 SVGAGI (reference sequence). Trimming took 5 bases from V and 3 from J, leaving 13 bases between them. CDR3: CASSITKTDYGYTF. CDR3 bases: TGTGCCAGCAGTATAACAAAGACAGACTATGGCTACACCTTC.

This chain connects TRBV5-1 to TRBJ1-6, with a weak D call TRBD1 (6 bases). Germline assignment: CDR1 SGHRS and CDR2 YFSETQ. V was shortened by 4 bases and J by 8 bases, with 25 bases between the two germline ends. This CDR3 region has 18 residues. The CDR3 reads CASSRLTTGGVGDSPLHF. Here the CDR3 DNA reads TGCGCCAGCAGCCGGCTGACGACAGGAGGAGTGGGAGATTCACCCCTCCACTTT.

The chain employs TRBV19 and TRBJ2-7, with 7 bases fitting TRBD1. V lost 7 bases and J lost 2; bases outside the gene matches: 5. Per germline, CDR1 LNHDA and CDR2 SQIVND (reference sequence). This CDR3 has 13 amino acids. CDR3 residues: CASTRGTAYEQYF. As DNA, the CDR3 is TGTGCCAGTACACGAGGGACAGCCTACGAGCAGTACTTC.

The gene calls are TRBV2 and TRBJ1-2; 8 positions match TRBD1. This CDR3 comprises 16 residues. Trimming at V came to 5 bases and at J to 8 bases, leaving 16 bases not matched to a gene. Per the germline V gene, CDR1 is SNHLY and CDR2 is FYNNEI. This CDR3 reads CASSRSLTGESRGYTF. Here the CDR3 DNA reads TGTGCCAGCAGTCGTAGCCTGACAGGGGAGTCGCGGGGCTACACCTTC.

The rearrangement links TRBV30 to TRBJ1-6, with D possibly TRBD1 on 6 matching bases. V was cut by 1 base and J by 8 bases, with 9 bases left in between. CDR1 and CDR2 (germline): GTSNPN, SVGIG (reference sequence). The CDR3 totals 13 residues. CDR3 coding DNA: TGTGCCTGGAGTGATTACAGGGATTCACCCCTCCACTTT. Its translation: CAWSDYRDSPLHF. Based on the CDR3 plus reference TRBV30 and TRBJ1-6, the full variable domain is SQTIHQWPATLVQPVGSPLSLECTVEGTSNPNLYWYRQAAGRGLQLLFYSVGIGQISSEVPQNLSASRPQDRQFILSSKKLLLSDSGFYLCAWSDYRDSPLHFGNGTRLTVT.

The chain combines TRBV7-2 with TRBJ2-5, with D hard to call. The length of the CDR3 is 11 residues. Trimming shortened V by 4 bases and J by 5 bases, and 5 bases separated the two germline ends. Germline loops: CDR1 SGHTA, CDR2 FQGNSA. CDR3 protein: CASSSSETQYF. The CDR3 DNA is TGTGCCAGCAGCTCGTCGGAGACCCAGTACTTC.

The chain uses TRBV3-1 (or the pseudogene TRBV3-2) and TRBJ2-2, with a possible D match to TRBD1 (5 bases). This CDR3 region has 15 residues. The ends were cut back, 5 bases at V and 7 bases at J, with 17 bases in the middle. The germline gives CDR1 LGHDT, CDR2 YNNKEL (reference sequence). The CDR3 here is CASSEGSGIIGELFF. Here the CDR3 DNA reads TGTGCCAGCAGCGAAGGATCAGGGATTATCGGGGAGCTGTTTTTT.

The chain joins TRBV29-1 to TRBJ1-1, with D perhaps TRBD1 (6 bases). Looked up from germline, CDR1 is SQVTM and CDR2 is ANQGSEA. CDR3 size: 11 residues. V lost 7 bases to trimming and J lost 1 base, with 7 bases between them. The CDR3 loop reads CSGTANTEAFF. The CDR3 DNA follows: TGCAGCGGGACAGCGAACACTGAAGCTTTCTTT.

The V call is TRBV5-1, the J call TRBJ2-7; 7 nucleotides match TRBD2. V trimming: 4 bases; J trimming: 5 bases; junction bases outside the gene matches: 18. From germline, CDR1 is SGHRS and CDR2 YFSETQ. There are 17 residues in the CDR3. The CDR3 sequence is CASSATLLGGLNDEQYF. The CDR3 nucleotides are TGCGCCAGCAGCGCCACGCTTCTGGGAGGGTTAAACGACGAGCAGTACTTC.

The chain couples TRBV28 to TRBJ1-5, with TRBD1 matching 7 bases. This CDR3 spans 14 amino acids. With V trimmed by 6 bases and J by 6 bases, 8 bases remained unmatched. CDR1 is MDHEN and CDR2 is SYDVKM in the germline V gene. CDR3 residues: CASSLTGAGQPQHF. In DNA, the CDR3 is TGTGCCAGCAGCCTAACAGGGGCAGGTCAGCCCCAGCATTTT.

The rearrangement uses TRBV18 and TRBJ2-1; TRBD2 matches at 10 bases. The CDR3 extends over 17 amino acids. From germline, CDR1 is KGHSH and CDR2 LQKENI. J lost 7 bases, V lost 0 bases, and 9 bases had no gene match. For the CDR3, the DNA is TGTGCCAGCTCACCACCCACTAGCGGGGATAAGGGGAATGAGCAGTTCTTC. Residues: CASSPPTSGDKGNEQFF. The variable domain in full, with the rest retrieved from reference TRBV18 and TRBJ2-1, is NAGVMQNPRHLVRRRGQEARLRCSPMKGHSHVYWYRQLPEEGLKFMVYLQKENIIDESGMPKERFSAEFPKEGPSILRIQQVVRGDSAAYFCASSPPTSGDKGNEQFFGPGTRLTVL.

This chain uses TRBV4-1 with TRBJ1-2, with 7 bases fitting TRBD1. Germline CDR1 MGHRA, CDR2 YSYEKL. The CDR3 contains 15 residues. V gave up 1 base and J gave up 4 bases; unmatched junction bases: 6. The CDR3 sequence is CASSQVIQGSYGYTF. The CDR3 region has the DNA TGCGCCAGCAGCCAAGTGATACAGGGGTCCTATGGCTACACCTTC.

The DNA of the CDR3 is TGCGCCAGCAGCCAAGTGACTGGAAACACCATATATTTT. Translation: CASSQVTGNTIYF. This chain links TRBV4-3 with TRBJ1-3; D is unclear. The V and J ends lost 1 base and 2 bases respectively, with 3 bases between them. The CDR3 is 13 amino acids. The germline gives CDR1 LGHNA, CDR2 YSLEER.

This chain links TRBV28 with TRBJ2-2; D is possibly TRBD2 (7 bases). Looked up from germline, CDR1 is MDHEN and CDR2 is SYDVKM. V was shortened by 7 bases and J by 1 base, with 10 bases between the two germline ends. The CDR3 has 14 amino acids. The CDR3 reads CASMGGGNTGELFF. CDR3 nucleotide sequence: TGTGCCAGCATGGGAGGGGGGAACACCGGGGAGCTGTTTTTT. Looking up the rest from reference TRBV28 and TRBJ2-2 gives the full variable domain: DVKVTQSSRYLVKRTGEKVFLECVQDMDHENMFWYRQDPGLGLRLIYFSYDVKMKEKGDIPEGYSVSREKKERFSLILESASTNQTSMYLCASMGGGNTGELFFGEGSRLTVL.

The chain couples TRBV12-5 to TRBJ2-7, with D possibly TRBD2 on 7 matching bases. The length of the CDR3 is 14 residues. Germline CDR1 reads LGHNT; CDR2 reads FRNRAP. The V and J ends lost 5 bases and 2 bases respectively, with 13 bases between them. The CDR3 is CASGLPGGPYEQYF. CDR3 bases: TGTGCTAGTGGTCTACCCGGGGGGCCCTACGAGCAGTACTTC.

Concerning this clone: At one of its ends the junction is not consistent with the germline gene, which may arise from a read error. CDR3 sequence: CASSSGTGGNEKLFF. As DNA, the CDR3 is TGTGCTAGCAGCTCCGGGACAGGGGGAAATGAAAAACTGTTTTTT. The chain has TRBV7-7 and TRBJ1-4, with TRBD1 identical over 11 bases. In germline, CDR1 is SSHAT, CDR2 FNYEAQ (reference sequence). The CDR3 loop spans 15 amino acids. Variable domain in full (rest from reference TRBV7-7 and TRBJ1-4): GAGVSQSPRYKVTKRGQDVTLRCDPISSHATLYWYQQALGQGPEFLTYFNYEAQPDKSGLPSDRFSAERPEGSISTLTIQRTEQRDSAMYRCASSSGTGGNEKLFFGSGTQLSVL.

The rearrangement links TRBV2 to TRBJ2-3; D is uncertain. Per the germline V gene, CDR1 is SNHLY and CDR2 is FYNNEI. This CDR3 spans 12 amino acids. Trimming left V 4 bases short and J 11 bases short, with 13 bases between. CDR3 region: CASSVILLRQYF. For the CDR3, the DNA is TGTGCCAGCAGTGTAATATTGTTGAGGCAGTATTTT.

CDR3 bases: TGTGCCAGCAGCGGGACAGTGGGCACCTACGAGCAGTACTTC. Residues: CASSGTVGTYEQYF. J is TRBJ2-7 and V is TRBV2, with 7 bases aligning to TRBD1. Trimming cost V 6 bases and J 2 bases; bases outside gene matches: 7. CDR1 is SNHLY, CDR2 FYNNEI, per germline. The CDR3 has 14 amino acids.

The V gene is TRBV21-1, the J gene TRBJ2-7; the table's TRBD1 call for D was not verified on the DNA. TRBV21-1 is a pseudogene. This CDR3 has 12 residues. The CDR3 DNA reads as TGTGCCAGCAAGGACAGGGACGACGAGCAGTACTTC. It encodes CASKDRDDEQYF.

The J gene is TRBJ2-7, the V gene TRBV3-1 (or the pseudogene TRBV3-2); tentative D call: TRBD1 (5 bases). V was pared by 5 bases and J by 3 bases, with 8 bases between. CDR3 length: 12 residues. CDR1 is LGHDT and CDR2 is YNNKEL in the germline V gene (reference sequence). CDR3 in DNA: TGTGCCAGCAGCAGGGGAAACTACGAGCAGTACTTC. Amino acid sequence: CASSRGNYEQYF.

This clone was picked up one time. At the DNA level, this CDR3 is encoded by other sequences in the same sample as well. As DNA, the CDR3 is TGTGCCAGCAGTTTGGCCGGGGAGCTGTTTTTT. This gives the protein CASSLAGELFF. The genes are TRBV28 and TRBJ2-2; D is uncertain. Trimming took 3 bases from V and 6 from J, leaving 2 bases between them. The CDR3 contains 11 residues. Per the germline V gene, CDR1 is MDHEN and CDR2 is SYDVKM.

CDR3 sequence: CASSIVSNTEAFF. CDR3 in DNA: TGTGCCAGTAGTATAGTCTCAAACACTGAAGCTTTCTTT. The chain carries TRBV19 and TRBJ1-1; no clear D gene. The CDR3 spans 13 residues. V shed 1 base and J shed 2 bases, with 5 bases lying between them. Germline V gene data show CDR1 as LNHDA and CDR2 as SQIVND (reference sequence).

This chain links TRBV7-9 with TRBJ2-1, with 7 positions matching TRBD1. The CDR3 has 18 residues. Germline V lookup: CDR1 SEHNR, CDR2 FQNEAQ (reference sequence). After removal of 5 bases from V and 8 bases from J, the junction contained 21 bases not matched to a gene. CDR3 sequence (DNA): TGTGCCAGCAGCCCTAGGCGTGAAGGGACAGCGAATGACGATGAGCAGTTCTTC. It is translated as CASSPRREGTANDDEQFF.

The chain combines TRBV2 with TRBJ2-7, with a possible D match to TRBD1 (6 bases). The V end was cut by 10 bases, the J end by 2 bases, with 18 bases between. CDR1 and CDR2 (germline): SNHLY, FYNNEI. The CDR3 covers 14 residues. As DNA, the CDR3 is TGTGCCAAGGCTTTGTACGGACAGCCCTACGAGCAGTACTTC. Translated, it gives CAKALYGQPYEQYF.

V is TRBV4-2 and J is TRBJ1-1, with TRBD1 matching over 8 bases. This CDR3 contains 14 residues. Germline CDR1 is LGHNA and CDR2 is YNFKEQ. The V gene end was trimmed by 2 bases and the J gene end by 5 bases; junction bases not matched to a gene: 4. In nucleotides, the CDR3 is TGTGCCAGCAGCCAAAAGGACAGGGTAACTGAAGCTTTCTTT. Translation gives CASSQKDRVTEAFF.

The chain carries TRBV27 and TRBJ1-5, with D possibly TRBD1 on 5 matching bases. Germline V CDR1 and CDR2: MNHEY, SMNVEV (reference sequence). This CDR3 is built from 15 residues. V was shortened by 2 bases and J by 0 bases, with 8 bases between the two germline ends. CDR3 in DNA: TGTGCCAGCAGTTTAGACCAGGGTAGCAATCAGCCCCAGCATTTT. As protein: CASSLDQGSNQPQHF.

This chain connects TRBV30 to TRBJ1-4; TRBD1 matches 7 bases. CDR3 length: 15 residues. The germline CDR1 and CDR2 sequences are GTSNPN and SVGIG (reference sequence). The V and J ends lost 2 bases and 8 bases, in that order; junction bases with no gene match: 11. The CDR3 bases are TGTGCCTGGAGTTCGACAGGGTTAACAGGGGAAAAACTGTTTTTT. Translated: CAWSSTGLTGEKLFF.

The genes are TRBV28 and TRBJ1-4, with 8 bases that match TRBD1. CDR1 and CDR2 from the germline V gene are MDHEN and SYDVKM. The V and J ends lost 4 bases and 16 bases, in that order; junction bases with no gene match: 20. The CDR3 extends over 16 amino acids. The CDR3 DNA follows: TGTGCCAGCAGTTCCCTTTCCGACCCGGACAGGGACTACGGGTTTTTT. Its translation: CASSSLSDPDRDYGFF. The variable domain in full, with the rest retrieved from reference TRBV28 and TRBJ1-4, is DVKVTQSSRYLVKRTGEKVFLECVQDMDHENMFWYRQDPGLGLRLIYFSYDVKMKEKGDIPEGYSVSREKKERFSLILESASTNQTSMYLCASSSLSDPDRDYGFFGSGTQLSVL.

This sequence joins TRBV27 and TRBJ1-6; 8 bases fit TRBD1. CDR3 length equals 14 residues. Germline CDR1 reads MNHEY; CDR2 reads SMNVEV (reference sequence). The V segment lost 9 bases and the J segment 7 bases; nucleotides outside the gene matches: 8. As DNA, the CDR3 is TGTGCCAGTCGCCGACAGGGGAAGAATTCACCCCTCCACTTT. Amino acid sequence: CASRRQGKNSPLHF.